The 17 T cell receptor delta chains listed next were all sequenced from one sample in a study of delta chains in infants with herpesvirus infections. TCR cDNA was made from PBMC RNA with gamma- and delta-chain-specific primers. TCRdb re-called clones from the RT-PCR reads via CATT. Of fewer than 600 delta-chain clones detected, about 64% appear once; the ten largest clones hold around 27%. The sample was peripheral blood, taken at time point 4 of longitudinal follow-up. These receptor sequences come from a human donor who was a Ugandan infant, either HIV-exposed or HIV-unexposed (not recorded which).

As regards this clone: This likely came from a read error, as a far larger clone is one base away. The V and J genes are TRDV2 and TRDJ3; 8 nucleotides line up with TRDD3. Losses at the gene ends were 0 bases for V and 0 bases for J; bases not matched to a gene: 9. Germline assignment: CDR1 GEAIGNYY and CDR2 EKD. This CDR3 is 20 amino acids long. The chain's CDR3 is CACDTVRTGGRSWDTRQMFF. The CDR3 bases are TGTGCCTGTGACACCGTAAGAACTGGGGGGCGCTCCTGGGACACCCGACAGATGTTTTTC.

As regards this clone: Since a far larger clone is one base different, this is likely a read error. The chain carries TRDV1 and TRDJ2; TRDD3 agrees at 12 bases. J gave up 5 bases and V 7 bases, and 32 bases lay outside the gene matches. The CDR3 extends over 24 amino acids. Germline lookup yields CDR1 TSWWSYY and CDR2 QGS. The CDR3 nucleotides read TGTGCTCTTGAAACCCCGCGGAGGAGGGGGGACTGGGGGATACTTGCGGTGTGCACAGCACAACTCTTCTTT. It encodes CALETPRRRGDWGILAVCTAQLFF.

Details on this clone: A single base is all that separates this from a far larger clone, so a read error is likely. The chain employs TRAV29/DV5 and TRDJ3, with 8 bases matching TRDD3. Germline lookup yields CDR1 NSMFDY and CDR2 ISSIKDK. This CDR3 contains 22 residues. In DNA form, the CDR3 reads TGTGCAGCAAGCTACGCAAGGGATACGATCCCCCGGAGCTCCTGGGACACCCGACAGGTGTTTTTC. The encoded protein is CAASYARDTIPRSSWDTRQVFF.

In its sample, this clone ranks as hyperexpanded. Distinct nucleotide sequences in the sample also encode this CDR3. The chain couples TRDV1 to TRDJ1, with 8 positions matching TRDD2. V trimming: 3 bases; J trimming: 0 bases; junction bases outside the gene matches: 12. The CDR3 totals 18 residues. CDR1 and CDR2 (germline): TSWWSYY, QGS. The CDR3 spells CALGDLLPTWMYTDKLIF. In nucleotides, the CDR3 is TGTGCTCTTGGGGACCTACTTCCTACCTGGATGTACACCGATAAACTCATCTTT.

Notes on this clone: A read error is likely here: a far larger clone is one base away. Other DNA sequences in this specimen translate into the identical CDR3. The chain employs TRDV1 and TRDJ1, with TRDD3 as a possible D gene (6 bases). CDR1 is TSWWSYY, CDR2 QGS, per germline. The CDR3 is 20 amino acids. The V end lost 7 bases, the J end lost 0 bases, and 30 bases lay between the germline ends. CDR3 in amino acids: CALDPPYSPTGDPYTDKLIF. The CDR3 DNA reads TGTGCTCTTGACCCTCCTTATTCCCCTACCGGGGATCCGTACACCGATAAACTCATCTTT.

This clone was counted between two and nine times. It differs at one base from a far larger clone, so likely a read error. The chain joins TRDV1 to TRDJ1; D might be TRDD2 (5 bases). The V and J ends lost 0 bases and 12 bases respectively, with 38 bases between them. The germline V gene encodes CDR1 TSWWSYY and CDR2 QGS. This CDR3 is 21 amino acids long. Here the CDR3 DNA reads TGTGCTCTTGGGGAACTAAGACCCCACGGTCATTTGCCCTACCCAGTAATGGAAATCATCTTT. Translating gives CALGELRPHGHLPYPVMEIIF.

This clone is hyperexpanded within its sample. Other DNA sequences in the same sample also yield this CDR3. The chain uses TRDV1 and TRDJ1; TRDD2 is a possible D gene (5 bases). Looked up from germline, CDR1 is TSWWSYY and CDR2 is QGS. This CDR3 contains 21 residues. Trimming took off 0 bases at V and 12 bases at J, with 38 bases between the two ends. Here the CDR3 DNA reads TGTGCTCTTGGGGAACTAAGACCCCACGGTCATTTGCCCTACCCAGTAATGGACATCATCTTT. This translates into CALGELRPHGHLPYPVMDIIF.

A word on this clone: A far larger clone is a single base away, which makes a read error likely. V is TRDV3 and J is TRDJ1; D is undetermined. CDR1 and CDR2 (germline): TVYSNPD, GDNSRS (reference sequence). CDR3 length equals 15 residues. The CDR3 spells CAFINPYCLTDKFIF. CDR3 nucleotide sequence: TGTGCCTTTATAAATCCGTACTGTCTTACCGATAAATTCATCTTT.

Worth noting for this clone: A far larger clone is just one base off, so this is likely a read error. The sample contains more than one DNA sequence encoding this CDR3. The chain couples TRDV1 to TRDJ1; 11 positions agree with TRDD3. Germline trimming cut 2 bases from V and 5 bases from J; bases unmatched to any gene: 22. The germline V gene encodes CDR1 TSWWSYY and CDR2 QGS. The CDR3 spans 21 residues. CDR3 nucleotide sequence: TGTGCTCTTGGGGAAGCCCCGGCCTTCCTACGTTACGTGGGGGATACGGATAAACTCATCTTT. Protein: CALGEAPAFLRYVGDTDKLIF.

To note about this clone: With a much larger clone just one base away, this may be a read error. This chain joins TRDV1 and TRDJ1; TRDD3 matches at 11 bases. The CDR3 is 16 residues long. Germline V lookup: CDR1 TSWWSYY, CDR2 QGS. J was trimmed by 0 bases and V by 2 bases; bases with no gene match: 2. This CDR3 is CALGEAGGYNTDKLIF. The DNA of the CDR3 is TGTGCTCTTGGGGAAGCTGGGGGATACAACACCGATAAACTCATCTTT.

Sample share makes this clone large. The sample contains more than one DNA sequence encoding this CDR3. This chain joins TRDV3 and TRDJ1, with 8 bases fitting TRDD2. The CDR3 is 19 residues long. Trimming took 1 base from V and 0 from J; bases not matched to a gene: 19. CDR1 is TVYSNPD and CDR2 is GDNSRS in the germline V gene (reference sequence). CDR3 region: CAFIPLPTLWWMNTDKLIF. CDR3 DNA: TGTGCCTTTATCCCACTTCCTACTCTCTGGTGGATGAACACCGATAAACTCATCTTT. The variable domain in full, with the rest retrieved from reference TRDV3 and TRDJ1, is CDKVTQSSPDQTVASGSEVVLLCTYDTVYSNPDLFWYRIRPDYSFQFVFYGDNSRSEGADFTQGRFSVKHILTQKAFHLVISPVRTEDSATYYCAFIPLPTLWWMNTDKLIFGKGTRVTVEP.

About this clone itself: A read error is likely here: a far larger clone is one base away. V usage is TRDV1 and J usage is TRDJ1; D may correspond to TRDD2 or TRDD3 (9 bases each). The CDR3 loop spans 20 amino acids. Trimming shortened V by 0 bases and J by 3 bases, and 26 bases separated the two germline ends. The germline V gene has CDR1 TSWWSYY and CDR2 QGS. CDR3: CALGELPQAFLRGYADKLIF. The CDR3 bases are TGTGCTCTTGGGGAACTCCCCCAAGCCTTCCTACGGGGATACGCCGATAAACTCATCTTT.

Comment on this clone: This is likely an artifact of a read error, given a far larger clone one base away. The rearrangement links TRDV2 to TRDJ1, with 13 nucleotides matching TRDD3. The CDR3 consists of 16 residues. The trim removed 3 bases at V and 2 bases at J, leaving 5 bases unmatched. The V gene's germline CDR1 is GEAIGNYY and CDR2 EKD. The CDR3 is CACDAVLGDTTDKLIF. CDR3 sequence (DNA): TGTGCCTGTGACGCCGTACTGGGGGATACGACCGATAAACTCATCTTT.

By sample fraction, this clone is hyperexpanded. The sample carries other DNA sequences with the same CDR3. V usage is TRDV3 and J usage is TRDJ1, with D unclear. This CDR3 has 15 residues. Per the germline V gene, CDR1 is TVYSNPD and CDR2 is GDNSRS (reference sequence). Trimming took 1 base from V and 2 from J, leaving 17 bases between them. CDR3 sequence reads: CAFINPYCLTDKLIF. The DNA of the CDR3 is TGTGCCTTTATAAATCCGTACTGTCTTACCGATAAACTCATCTTT.

Notes on this clone: This likely traces to a read error, being one base from a far larger clone. The sample holds other DNA sequences that translate to the same CDR3. V usage is TRAV23/DV6 and J usage is TRDJ1; 13 bases are a match to TRDD3. CDR1 NTAFDY and CDR2 IRPDVSE come from the germline V gene (reference sequence). The CDR3 totals 19 residues. As DNA, the CDR3 is TGTGCTGGGCCCGTCTTCCCTTTCGTACTGGGGGATACGTTAATTGAACTCATCTTT. Translated: CAGPVFPFVLGDTLIELIF.

As for this clone: This likely traces to a read error, being one base from a far larger clone. The chain links TRDV3 to TRDJ1; 10 bases agree with TRDD3. This CDR3 region has 14 residues. CDR1 and CDR2 (germline): TVYSNPD, GDNSRS (reference sequence). The CDR3 DNA follows: TGTGCCTTTACCTGGGGGATAACCACCGGTAAACTCATCTTT. Its translation is CAFTWGITTGKLIF.

This clone rates as hyperexpanded. Other nucleotide sequences in the sample specify the same CDR3. V and J are TRDV2 and TRDJ3, with 11 bases aligning to TRDD3. CDR1 is GEAIGNYY and CDR2 is EKD in the germline V gene. This CDR3 spans 18 amino acids. Unmatched junction bases numbered 3, after V lost 3 bases and J lost 0 bases. CDR3 in DNA: TGTGCCTGTGACGTACTGGGGGATAGCTCCTGGGACACCCGACAGATGTTTTTC. This gives the protein CACDVLGDSSWDTRQMFF.